This TCR beta chain was documented in a study of glioma-infiltrating T cells after dendritic cell vaccination. The PCR used 60 V beta and 13 J beta primers. Repertoires were generated with immunoSEQ multiplex PCR, while TCRdb's copy carries only in-frame clones and drops some. The data hold tens of thousands of clones, with almost 85% observed a single time. This clone appeared once. The starting material was blood, obtained before dendritic cell vaccination. This receptor was identified in a human donor with glioblastoma.

The CDR3 region is CASSLIRLAGPTDTQYF. CDR3 nucleotides: TGTGCCAGCAGTTTGATCAGACTAGCGGGACCCACAGATACGCAGTATTTT. The chain uses TRBV5-8 and TRBJ2-3; TRBD2 agrees at 11 bases. This CDR3 spans 17 amino acids. In germline, CDR1 is SGHTS, CDR2 YDEGEE. The junction had 10 bases not matched to a gene; V was cut back by 5 bases and J by 2 bases. The full variable domain, rest sourced from reference TRBV5-8 and TRBJ2-3, is EAGVTQSPTHLIKTRGQQATLRCSPISGHTSVYWYQQALGLGLQFLLWYDEGEERNRGNFPPRFSGRQFPNYSSELNVNALELEDSALYLCASSLIRLAGPTDTQYFGPGTRLTVL.